This T cell receptor beta chain was observed in a study of T cells in Graves' hyperthyroidism and ophthalmopathy. General study points: Also found in blood were most expanded thyroid clonotypes above 0.001.

Deletions cut 8 bases from V and 0 bases from J, with 14 bases between. This CDR3 region has 14 residues. Amplified TCR beta CDR3 regions derived from RNA transcripts. During a first-round RT-PCR of the TCR CDR3, the HTBI primer set was used. TCRdb redid the calling of the multiplex PCR reads with MiXCR, one entry per CDR3 protein. The profile covers about 350,000 distinct CDR3 sequences, with around 14% appearing a single time and 20% to 25% taken by the ten largest. This clonotype was picked up many times. As yet, its antigen is unknown. Lactation, pregnancy, other autoimmune disease or uncontrolled infection excluded patients.

The chain uses TRBV12-3 or TRBV12-4 and TRBJ2-7; a possible D gene is TRBD2 (6 bases). This sequence originates from a woman aged 25 to 39 with Graves' hyperthyroidism. Sequencing was done on a sample of blood. CDR3 residues: CASATGGSSYEQYF. CDR3 nucleotides: TGTGCCAGCGCCACCGGAGGGAGCTCCTACGAGCAGTACTTC.